Presented here are 31 T cell receptor beta chains from one specimen sequenced in a study of blood T cell repertoires in COVID-19. Assay: immunoSEQ multiplex PCR; the TCRdb copy retains only in-frame clones and omits some. The sample includes around 71,000 clones, approximately 89% of them seen just once. Sequenced input: peripheral blood. Source of these receptors: a man aged 80 or over with acute or convalescent COVID-19.

The chain is built from TRBV7-2 and TRBJ1-1; 9 bases map to TRBD1. CDR3 size: 13 residues. Germline CDR1 is SGHTA and CDR2 is FQGNSA. V trimming: 4 bases; J trimming: 4 bases; junction bases outside the gene matches: 1. CDR3 sequence (DNA): TGTGCCAGCAGCTGGGACAGGGCCACTGAAGCTTTCTTT. This gives the protein CASSWDRATEAFF.

The chain links TRBV28 to TRBJ2-5; 12 bases match TRBD2. Germline values: CDR1 MDHEN, CDR2 SYDVKM. The V segment lost 4 bases and the J segment 0 bases; nucleotides outside the gene matches: 3. This CDR3 is built from 16 residues. For the CDR3, the DNA is TGTGCCAGCAGTTCATCTAGCGGGGGGGACCAAGAGACCCAGTACTTC. The encoded protein is CASSSSSGGDQETQYF.

V usage is TRBV5-1 and J usage is TRBJ2-3; D is ambiguous. Germline assignment: CDR1 SGHRS and CDR2 YFSETQ. There are 16 residues in the CDR3. V was clipped by 5 bases and J by 4 bases, with 20 bases between them. CDR3 DNA sequence: TGCGCCAGCAGACCTCGTGGTACATCTCTCCCAGATACGCAGTATTTT. This sequence encodes CASRPRGTSLPDTQYF.

The gene calls are TRBV27 and TRBJ2-5, with TRBD1 identical over 9 bases. The germline V gene encodes CDR1 MNHEY and CDR2 SMNVEV (reference sequence). Trimming took 7 bases from V and 2 from J; bases not matched to a gene: 8. The CDR3 covers 15 residues. In nucleotides, the CDR3 is TGTGCCAGCAAGCGGACGGGACAGGGACAAGAGACCCAGTACTTC. Amino acid sequence: CASKRTGQGQETQYF.

This clone was seen a few times. J is TRBJ1-1 and V is TRBV19; D gene unclear. Germline-derived CDR1 and CDR2 are LNHDA and SQIVND (reference sequence). The CDR3 sequence is 14 residues long. V was pared by 5 bases and J by 3 bases, with 13 bases between. CDR3: CASSPLRRDTEAFF. The DNA for the CDR3 is TGTGCCAGTAGTCCGTTGCGTCGGGACACTGAAGCTTTCTTT.

The gene calls are TRBV2 and TRBJ1-2, with 7 nucleotides matching TRBD1. The CDR3 spans 15 residues. CDR1 SNHLY and CDR2 FYNNEI come from the germline V gene. V shed 7 bases, J shed 0 bases, and the junction held 8 bases outside the gene matches. The CDR3 loop reads CASTRRGPPNYGYTF. The CDR3 DNA is TGTGCCAGCACCCGAAGGGGGCCTCCTAACTATGGCTACACCTTC.

This chain joins TRBV21-1 and TRBJ2-7; the table's TRBD2 call for D was not verified on the DNA. TRBV21-1 counts as a pseudogene. CDR3 length: 18 amino acids. The DNA for the CDR3 is TGTGCCAGCAGCAAAGCGGGAAGCGGTGGAGCCCCTTTATACGAGCAGTACTTC. It specifies CASSKAGSGGAPLYEQYF.

The rearrangement links TRBV21-1 to TRBJ2-2; TRBD1 was called by the table and not checked on the DNA. TRBV21-1 is a pseudogene locus. CDR3 size: 14 residues. Here the CDR3 DNA reads TGTGCCAGCAACCAGGGCCTCAACACCGGGGAGCTGTTTTTT. Translation gives CASNQGLNTGELFF.

V usage is TRBV24-1 and J usage is TRBJ2-3; D perhaps matches TRBD2 (7 bases). Trimming shortened V by 6 bases and J by 0 bases, and 21 bases separated the two germline ends. The CDR3 loop spans 18 amino acids. Germline CDR1 reads KGHDR; CDR2 reads SFDVKD. CDR3 loop: CATSTAGASGYSTDTQYF. The CDR3 coding sequence is TGTGCCACCAGTACCGCGGGGGCCAGCGGGTATAGCACAGATACGCAGTATTTT.

The chain is built from TRBV27 and TRBJ2-3, with 10 bases fitting TRBD2. The ends lost 5 bases at V and 2 bases at J; junction bases unmatched: 22. The CDR3 spans 21 residues. Germline V gene lookup returns CDR1 MNHEY and CDR2 SMNVEV (reference sequence). The CDR3 sequence: CASSQGAPRLYSGRTTDTQYF. The CDR3 DNA reads TGTGCCAGCAGTCAGGGGGCGCCCCGGTTATATAGCGGGAGGACCACAGATACGCAGTATTTT.

The chain recombines TRBV4-3 with TRBJ1-5, with TRBD1 as a possible D gene (5 bases). Trimming shortened V by 1 base and J by 10 bases, and 11 bases separated the two germline ends. The CDR3 runs to 13 residues. Germline values: CDR1 LGHNA, CDR2 YSLEER. CDR3 coding DNA: TGCGCCAGCAGCCAAGGAAGGGGCCAACCCCAGCATTTT. As protein: CASSQGRGQPQHF.

The V call is TRBV27, the J call TRBJ1-6; TRBD1 matches at 7 bases. The CDR3 has 13 residues. Germline assignment: CDR1 MNHEY and CDR2 SMNVEV (reference sequence). With 7 bases clipped from V and 10 bases from J, the junction kept 7 bases outside the gene matches. CDR3 DNA: TGTGCCAGCAACCCGGGACAGAGCTCACCCCTCCACTTT. Its protein product is CASNPGQSSPLHF.

This sequence joins TRBV21-1 and TRBJ2-4; the listed D gene, TRBD2, was not tested against the DNA. TRBV21-1 is a listed pseudogene. The CDR3 is made up of 16 amino acids. CDR3 sequence reads: CASSKRSGTNINIQYF. The CDR3 region has the DNA TGTGCCAGCAGCAAAAGGTCCGGGACTAATATAAACATTCAGTACTTC.

The V gene is TRBV6-2 or TRBV6-3, the J gene TRBJ2-5, with D unresolved. V was trimmed by 4 bases and J by 0 bases, leaving 9 bases between them. Looked up from germline, CDR1 is MNHEY and CDR2 is SVGEGT. This CDR3 has 14 residues. CDR3 bases: TGTGCCAGCAGTTTACGGTCATACCAAGAGACCCAGTACTTC. As protein: CASSLRSYQETQYF.

This chain connects TRBV7-2 to TRBJ2-5; 12 nucleotides align to TRBD2. The CDR3 runs 16 residues. From germline, CDR1 is SGHTA and CDR2 FQGNSA. V shed 3 bases and J 5 bases; nucleotides not matched to a gene: 7. CDR3 bases: TGTGCCAGCAGCTTGGACCTAGCGGGGGGGCCTGAGACCCAGTACTTC. Protein sequence: CASSLDLAGGPETQYF.

About this clone: One junction end does not reproduce the germline sequence, and a read error may be involved. The chain uses TRBV28 and TRBJ1-2; TRBD1 agrees at 9 bases. This CDR3 is built from 14 residues. Germline CDR1 reads MDHEN; CDR2 reads SYDVKM. CDR3 residues: CASTLGQGSYGYTF. CDR3 in DNA: TGTGCCAGCACTTTAGGACAGGGGAGCTATGGCTACACCTTC.

The chain is built from TRBV5-1 and TRBJ2-7, with 10 positions matching TRBD2. Looked up from germline, CDR1 is SGHRS and CDR2 is YFSETQ. This CDR3 has 15 residues. With V trimmed by 4 bases and J by 5 bases, 9 bases remained unmatched. The CDR3 region has the DNA TGCGCCAGCAGCACCGGAGCGGGGGGGAAACACGAGCAGTACTTC. Translation gives CASSTGAGGKHEQYF. The full variable domain, completed using reference TRBV5-1 and TRBJ2-7, is KAGVTQTPRYLIKTRGQQVTLSCSPISGHRSVSWYQQTPGQGLQFLFEYFSETQRNKGNFPGRFSGRQFSNSRSEMNVSTLELGDSALYLCASSTGAGGKHEQYFGPGTRLTVT.

The chain couples TRBV5-6 to TRBJ1-1, with 9 positions matching TRBD1. Germline loops: CDR1 SGHDT, CDR2 YYEEEE. The CDR3 spans 17 residues. The trim removed 4 bases at V and 5 bases at J, leaving 15 bases unmatched. The CDR3 DNA reads as TGTGCCAGCAGCAGGGGACAGGGAGGGGTATTGTGGACTGAAGCTTTCTTT. Translation gives CASSRGQGGVLWTEAFF.

The V call is TRBV7-2, the J call TRBJ2-7; weak D call: TRBD2 (5 bases). Germline CDR1 SGHTA, CDR2 FQGNSA. CDR3 length: 16 amino acids. The germline V and J ends were trimmed by 5 bases and 1 base, with 18 bases remaining between them. CDR3 region: CASSPPGVRTSYEQYF. As DNA, the CDR3 is TGTGCCAGCAGCCCCCCTGGGGTCCGGACTTCCTACGAGCAGTACTTC.

This rearrangement joins TRBV5-6 to TRBJ2-1, with 7 bases that match TRBD1. Trimming at V came to 4 bases and at J to 0 bases, leaving 4 bases not matched to a gene. Germline assignment: CDR1 SGHDT and CDR2 YYEEEE. The CDR3 spans 15 residues. The CDR3 loop is CASSRGQVSYNEQFF. CDR3 sequence (DNA): TGTGCCAGCAGCAGAGGACAGGTCTCCTACAATGAGCAGTTCTTC.

The chain is built from TRBV5-1 and TRBJ1-1; 10 bases agree with TRBD1. Trimming removed 0 bases from V and 6 bases from J; junction bases left unmatched: 5. Germline V CDR1 and CDR2: SGHRS, YFSETQ. The CDR3 extends over 15 amino acids. The DNA of the CDR3 is TGCGCCAGCAGCTTGGATGGGACAGGGGTTTCTGAAGCTTTCTTT. This sequence encodes CASSLDGTGVSEAFF.

This clone was counted between two and nine times. The chain links TRBV7-3 to TRBJ2-7; D may be TRBD2 (5 bases). The CDR3 has 14 residues. Germline-derived CDR1 and CDR2 are SGHTA and FQGTGA. The V and J ends lost 4 bases and 0 bases respectively, with 10 bases between them. DNA for the CDR3: TGTGCCAGCAGCTCCGGGGTATCCTCCTACGAGCAGTACTTC. Amino acids: CASSSGVSSYEQYF.

The rearrangement uses TRBV27 and TRBJ1-5; 7 positions agree with TRBD1. Trimming removed 5 bases from V and 3 bases from J; junction bases left unmatched: 10. This CDR3 is 16 amino acids long. Germline V lookup: CDR1 MNHEY, CDR2 SMNVEV (reference sequence). The CDR3 DNA follows: TGTGCCAGCAGTCCCGATACAGGGGTTCTCAATCAGCCCCAGCATTTT. Its translation is CASSPDTGVLNQPQHF.

V gene TRBV7-9 combines with J gene TRBJ1-5, with 8 bases lining up with TRBD1. Unmatched junction bases numbered 2, after V lost 2 bases and J lost 2 bases. The CDR3 is 15 amino acids. The germline V gene has CDR1 SEHNR and CDR2 FQNEAQ (reference sequence). CDR3 region: CASSLTGQGNQPQHF. The CDR3 DNA sequence: TGTGCCAGCAGCTTAACGGGACAGGGCAATCAGCCCCAGCATTTT. Drawing the rest from reference TRBV7-9 and TRBJ1-5, the complete variable domain is DTGVSQNPRHKITKRGQNVTFRCDPISEHNRLYWYRQTLGQGPEFLTYFQNEAQLEKSRLLSDRFSAERPKGSFSTLEIQRTEQGDSAMYLCASSLTGQGNQPQHFGDGTRLSIL.

The chain uses TRBV29-1 and TRBJ2-6; the match to TRBD2 covers 7 bases. The CDR3 is 16 amino acids. J was trimmed by 2 bases and V by 6 bases; bases with no gene match: 10. Germline assignment: CDR1 SQVTM and CDR2 ANQGSEA. CDR3 sequence reads: CSVFSLAGAGANVLTF. DNA of the CDR3: TGCAGCGTCTTCTCTCTGGCGGGGGCTGGGGCCAACGTCCTGACTTTC.

This clone was seen only a few times. This chain links TRBV19 with TRBJ2-7; TRBD2 agrees at 15 bases. Germline CDR1 is LNHDA and CDR2 is SQIVND (reference sequence). The CDR3 sequence is 18 residues long. V was pared by 3 bases and J by 5 bases, with 11 bases of the junction left unmatched. The CDR3 reads CASSIWGLAGGPGHEQYF. In DNA, the CDR3 is TGTGCCAGTAGTATCTGGGGACTAGCGGGAGGCCCAGGGCACGAGCAGTACTTC.

The V and J genes are TRBV6-5 and TRBJ1-2, with 9 bases aligning to TRBD1. CDR1 is MNHEY and CDR2 is SVGAGI in the germline V gene. This CDR3 has 15 amino acids. With V trimmed by 5 bases and J by 4 bases, 8 bases remained unmatched. CDR3 residues: CASSPPGTGIYGYTF. DNA of the CDR3: TGTGCCAGCAGTCCCCCCGGGACAGGGATCTATGGCTACACCTTC.

This clone was detected once. The chain recombines TRBV5-1 with TRBJ2-7; 10 positions agree with TRBD1. Trimming at V came to 5 bases and at J to 6 bases, leaving 11 bases not matched to a gene. Germline loops: CDR1 SGHRS, CDR2 YFSETQ. This CDR3 region has 15 residues. The chain's CDR3 is CASRGSGTGVLEQYF. CDR3 sequence (DNA): TGCGCCAGCAGAGGTTCCGGGACAGGGGTTCTCGAGCAGTACTTC.

This clone was seen only once. The chain carries TRBV6-5 and TRBJ1-4, with 9 positions matching TRBD1. CDR1 and CDR2 (germline): MNHEY, SVGAGI. There are 14 residues in the CDR3. The V and J ends lost 8 bases and 10 bases, in that order; junction bases with no gene match: 11. The CDR3 sequence is CASGPQGQGGKLFF. As DNA, the CDR3 is TGTGCCAGCGGCCCGCAGGGACAGGGAGGAAAACTGTTTTTT.

The gene calls are TRBV5-8 and TRBJ1-1; D uncertain. Germline CDR1 SGHTS, CDR2 YDEGEE. The CDR3 length is 15 residues. Trimming took 4 bases from V and 1 from J, leaving 14 bases between them. In DNA, the CDR3 is TGTGCCAGCAGCGCCTGGGCGGGGAAGAACACTGAAGCTTTCTTT. Translated, it gives CASSAWAGKNTEAFF.

The chain carries TRBV7-9 and TRBJ1-5; weak D call: TRBD1 (6 bases). The CDR3 is 13 amino acids. Trimming left V 2 bases short and J 6 bases short, with 8 bases between. Germline loops: CDR1 SEHNR, CDR2 FQNEAQ (reference sequence). The CDR3 bases are TGTGCCAGCAGCTTAATGGGGGCTCAGCCCCAGCATTTT. Amino acid sequence: CASSLMGAQPQHF.